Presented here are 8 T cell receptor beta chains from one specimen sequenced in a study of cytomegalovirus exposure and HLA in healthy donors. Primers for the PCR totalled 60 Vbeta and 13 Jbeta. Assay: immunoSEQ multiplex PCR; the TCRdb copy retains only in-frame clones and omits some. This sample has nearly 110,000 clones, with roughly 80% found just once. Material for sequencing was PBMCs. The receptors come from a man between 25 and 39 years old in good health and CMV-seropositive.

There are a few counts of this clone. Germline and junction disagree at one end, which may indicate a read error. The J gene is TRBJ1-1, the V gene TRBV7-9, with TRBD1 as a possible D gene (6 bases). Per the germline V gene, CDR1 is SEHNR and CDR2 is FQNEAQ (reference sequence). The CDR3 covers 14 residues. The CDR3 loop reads CSSSLGAGNTEAFF. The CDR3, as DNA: TGTTCCAGCAGCTTGGGGGCGGGGAACACTGAAGCTTTCTTT.

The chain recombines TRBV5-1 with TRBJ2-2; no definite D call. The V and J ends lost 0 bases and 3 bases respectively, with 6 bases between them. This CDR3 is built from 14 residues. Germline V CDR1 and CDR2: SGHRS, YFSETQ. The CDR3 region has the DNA TGCGCCAGCAGCTTGGAGCCCCACACCGGGGAGCTGTTTTTT. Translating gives CASSLEPHTGELFF.

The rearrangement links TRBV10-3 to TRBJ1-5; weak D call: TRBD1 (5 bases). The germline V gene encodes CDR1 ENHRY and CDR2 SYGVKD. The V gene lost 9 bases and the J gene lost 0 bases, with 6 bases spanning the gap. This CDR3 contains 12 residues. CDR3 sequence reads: CAIQDSNQPQHF. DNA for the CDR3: TGTGCCATACAGGATAGCAATCAGCCCCAGCATTTT.

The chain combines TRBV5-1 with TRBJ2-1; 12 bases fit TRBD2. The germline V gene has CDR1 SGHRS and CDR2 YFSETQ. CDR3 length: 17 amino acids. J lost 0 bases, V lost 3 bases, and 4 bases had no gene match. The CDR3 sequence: CASSSRLAGASYNEQFF. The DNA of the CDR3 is TGCGCCAGCAGCTCAAGACTAGCGGGGGCCTCCTACAATGAGCAGTTCTTC.

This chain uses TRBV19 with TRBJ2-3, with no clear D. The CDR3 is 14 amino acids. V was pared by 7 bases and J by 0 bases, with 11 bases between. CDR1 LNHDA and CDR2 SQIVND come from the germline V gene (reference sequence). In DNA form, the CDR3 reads TGTGCCAGTAAGGAGCAAACTAGCACAGATACGCAGTATTTT. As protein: CASKEQTSTDTQYF.

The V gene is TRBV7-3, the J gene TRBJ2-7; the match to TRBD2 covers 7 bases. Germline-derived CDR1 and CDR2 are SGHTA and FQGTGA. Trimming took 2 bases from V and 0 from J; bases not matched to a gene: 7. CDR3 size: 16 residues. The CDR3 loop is CASSLLGGSSSYEQYF. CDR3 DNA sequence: TGTGCCAGCAGCTTATTGGGAGGGTCGAGCTCCTACGAGCAGTACTTC.

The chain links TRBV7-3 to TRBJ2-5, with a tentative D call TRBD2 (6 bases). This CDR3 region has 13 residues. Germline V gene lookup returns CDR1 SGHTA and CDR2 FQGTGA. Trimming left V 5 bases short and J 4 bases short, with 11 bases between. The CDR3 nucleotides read TGTGCCAGCAGCCTCCGGGAGACAGAGACCCAGTACTTC. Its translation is CASSLRETETQYF. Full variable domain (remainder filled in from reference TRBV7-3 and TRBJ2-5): GAGVSQTPSNKVTEKGKYVELRCDPISGHTALYWYRQSLGQGPEFLIYFQGTGAADDSGLPNDRFFAVRPEGSVSTLKIQRTERGDSAVYLCASSLRETETQYFGPGTRLLVL.

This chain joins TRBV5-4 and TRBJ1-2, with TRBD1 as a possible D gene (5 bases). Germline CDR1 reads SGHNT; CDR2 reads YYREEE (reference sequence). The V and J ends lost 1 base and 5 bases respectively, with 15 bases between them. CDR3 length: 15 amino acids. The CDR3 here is CASSLLGREEYGYTF. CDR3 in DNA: TGTGCCAGCAGCTTGTTAGGCAGGGAGGAGTATGGCTACACCTTC. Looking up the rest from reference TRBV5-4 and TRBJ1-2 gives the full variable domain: ETGVTQSPTHLIKTRGQQVTLRCSSQSGHNTVSWYQQALGQGPQFIFQYYREEENGRGNFPPRFSGLQFPNYSSELNVNALELDDSALYLCASSLLGREEYGYTFGSGTRLTVV.